The 21 T cell receptor beta chains reported below all come from one sample, sequenced in a study of CD8 T cells in Susac syndrome. An amount of RNA that ranged from roughly 0.45 to 1 ug was reverse transcribed with random hexamers. A single record per CDR3 protein comes from TCRdb applying MiXCR to the immunoSEQ multiplex PCR reads. The table has 210,000 or so distinct CDR3 sequences, around 90% seen once. The specimen sequenced was CD8+ T cells from PBMCs. The receptors come from a human donor with multiple sclerosis.

This rearrangement joins TRBV3-1 to TRBJ2-7, with a weak D call TRBD2 (5 bases). V dropped 0 bases and J dropped 0 bases, with 9 bases sitting between them. The germline gives CDR1 LGHDT, CDR2 YNNKEL (reference sequence). This CDR3 contains 15 residues. The CDR3 DNA follows: TGTGCCAGCAGCCAAGAGCCGGGAAGCTCCTACGAGCAGTACTTC. Translating gives CASSQEPGSSYEQYF.

The genes are TRBV6-1 and TRBJ2-7, with a weak D call TRBD1 (6 bases). V shed 6 bases and J shed 4 bases, with 19 bases lying between them. Germline V gene sequence: CDR1 MNHNS, CDR2 SASEGT. The CDR3 has 15 residues. The CDR3 sequence is CASSSLDRNSYEQYF. The CDR3, as DNA: TGTGCCAGCAGCTCCCTCGACAGGAACTCGTACGAGCAGTACTTC.

The rearrangement joins TRBV7-9 to TRBJ1-4, with D uncertain. The CDR3 spans 12 residues. With 3 bases removed from V and 5 bases from J, the gap between germline ends came to 4 bases. Per germline, CDR1 SEHNR and CDR2 FQNEAQ (reference sequence). The CDR3 spells CASSFRNEKLFF. In DNA, the CDR3 is TGTGCCAGCAGCTTCCGGAATGAAAAACTGTTTTTT.

The chain recombines TRBV2 with TRBJ2-1, with D possibly matching TRBD2 (6 bases). V lost 2 bases and J 4 bases, leaving 15 bases between the germline ends. This CDR3 is built from 16 residues. Germline-derived CDR1 and CDR2 are SNHLY and FYNNEI. The CDR3 region is CASSEFGGSTYNEQFF. CDR3 bases: TGTGCCAGCAGTGAATTTGGAGGGAGTACTTACAATGAGCAGTTCTTC.

Here the CDR3 DNA reads TGTGCCTGGGAGACAGGGGCCGGGAACACTGAAGCTTTCTTT. Protein product: CAWETGAGNTEAFF. The V call is TRBV30, the J call TRBJ1-1; 8 positions agree with TRBD1. This CDR3 has 14 residues. Germline V CDR1 and CDR2: GTSNPN, SVGIG (reference sequence). V shed 5 bases and J 1 base; nucleotides not matched to a gene: 6.

The chain recombines TRBV4-1 with TRBJ1-1, with D unclear. There are 14 residues in the CDR3. Trimming pared 4 bases from V and 1 base from J, leaving 10 bases between. The germline gives CDR1 MGHRA, CDR2 YSYEKL. The CDR3 spells CASSPVGWNTEAFF. The CDR3 nucleotides are TGCGCCAGCAGCCCGGTGGGGTGGAACACTGAAGCTTTCTTT.

The chain recombines TRBV11-2 with TRBJ1-1; possibly TRBD1 for D (5 bases). Trimming shortened V by 8 bases and J by 1 base, and 41 bases separated the two germline ends. The CDR3 loop spans 23 amino acids. Germline lookup yields CDR1 SGHAT and CDR2 FQNNGV. This chain's CDR3 is CASGEVLGRSLAMRAGENTEAFF. CDR3 nucleotides: TGTGCCAGCGGAGAAGTTTTGGGGCGGTCTCTAGCCATGAGGGCCGGGGAGAACACTGAAGCTTTCTTT.

V usage is TRBV6-1 and J usage is TRBJ2-6, with 11 positions matching TRBD1. The germline V gene encodes CDR1 MNHNS and CDR2 SASEGT. J was trimmed by 0 bases and V by 6 bases; bases with no gene match: 13. This CDR3 has 20 amino acids. CDR3 in amino acids: CASSIIIPGQGGSGANVLTF. The DNA for the CDR3 is TGTGCCAGCAGCATCATAATACCGGGACAGGGGGGCTCTGGGGCCAACGTCCTGACTTTC.

This chain connects TRBV11-1 to TRBJ2-7; the D is unclear. Per germline, CDR1 SGHAT and CDR2 FQDESV (reference sequence). V lost 2 bases to trimming and J lost 5 bases, with 10 bases between them. CDR3 length equals 13 residues. CDR3 nucleotides: TGTGCCAGCAGCTTAATGAGGTTCCACGAGCAGTACTTC. It yields the protein CASSLMRFHEQYF. Using reference TRBV11-1 and TRBJ2-7 for the parts outside the CDR3, the full variable domain is EAEVAQSPRYKITEKSQAVAFWCDPISGHATLYWYRQILGQGPELLVQFQDESVVDDSQLPKDRFSAERLKGVDSTLKIQPAELGDSAMYLCASSLMRFHEQYFGPGTRLTVT.

This clonotype was found a few times. This chain uses TRBV5-6 with TRBJ1-2, with 11 bases matching TRBD1. Germline CDR1 is SGHDT and CDR2 is YYEEEE. The length of the CDR3 is 15 residues. V lost 3 bases to trimming and J lost 6 bases; unmatched junction nucleotides: 7. The CDR3 DNA is TGTGCCAGCAGCTCACCGGGACAGGGGGGTGATGGCTACACCTTC. It is translated as CASSSPGQGGDGYTF.

The chain is built from TRBV13 and TRBJ1-3, with unresolved D. The V end was cut by 2 bases, the J end by 0 bases, with 17 bases between. CDR3 length: 18 residues. Per germline, CDR1 PRHDT and CDR2 FYEKMQ (reference sequence). The CDR3 reads CASSLSPGPPSSGNTIYF. In DNA form, the CDR3 reads TGTGCCAGCAGCTTAAGCCCAGGTCCGCCGAGCTCTGGAAACACCATATATTTT.

This clonotype has just one count. V usage is TRBV12-5 and J usage is TRBJ1-2; D may be TRBD1 (6 bases). This CDR3 comprises 11 residues. V was clipped by 7 bases and J by 5 bases, with 8 bases between them. In germline, CDR1 is LGHNT, CDR2 FRNRAP. CDR3 amino acids: CASARGYGYTF. In DNA form, the CDR3 reads TGTGCTAGTGCCAGGGGATATGGCTACACCTTC.

The genes are TRBV29-1 and TRBJ1-3; maybe TRBD1 (6 bases). Trimming stripped 7 bases from V and 2 bases from J, with 12 bases between. The CDR3 is made up of 13 amino acids. Germline CDR1 reads SQVTM; CDR2 reads ANQGSEA. CDR3 region: CSARGGPGNTIYF. The CDR3 region has the DNA TGCAGCGCCAGAGGGGGTCCTGGAAACACCATATATTTT.

The V gene is TRBV7-9, the J gene TRBJ2-7; 10 bases line up with TRBD1. The V gene's germline CDR1 is SEHNR and CDR2 FQNEAQ (reference sequence). The trim removed 5 bases at V and 5 bases at J, leaving 6 bases unmatched. CDR3 length: 14 amino acids. CDR3 sequence: CASSPGTGENEQYF. DNA of the CDR3: TGTGCCAGCAGCCCCGGGACAGGGGAGAACGAGCAGTACTTC.

The rearrangement joins TRBV20-1 to TRBJ2-7; the D is unclear. This CDR3 spans 12 amino acids. The V gene lost 0 bases and the J gene lost 6 bases, with 9 bases spanning the gap. Germline CDR1 reads DFQATT; CDR2 reads SNEGSKA (reference sequence). This CDR3 is CSARDSGFEQYF. The CDR3 coding sequence is TGCAGTGCTAGAGATTCGGGTTTCGAGCAGTACTTC.

The chain is built from TRBV29-1 and TRBJ2-7, with TRBD1 identical over 7 bases. CDR3 length: 12 amino acids. Germline V lookup: CDR1 SQVTM, CDR2 ANQGSEA. Losses at the gene ends were 4 bases for V and 2 bases for J; bases not matched to a gene: 2. The CDR3 DNA follows: TGCAGCGTTGGACAGGGAGCCTACGAGCAGTACTTC. It translates to CSVGQGAYEQYF.

V is TRBV6-5 and J is TRBJ2-7; tentatively, D is TRBD1 (5 bases). The CDR3 spans 13 residues. V lost 7 bases and J lost 3, with 13 bases in between. Looked up from germline, CDR1 is MNHEY and CDR2 is SVGAGI. CDR3 sequence reads: CASNGREDYEQYF. DNA of the CDR3: TGTGCCAGCAATGGCAGGGAAGACTACGAGCAGTACTTC.

This clonotype occurred once. V is TRBV27 and J is TRBJ2-2; D unresolved. Trimming removed 6 bases at V and 2 bases at J, with 7 bases between. The CDR3 extends over 13 amino acids. Germline-derived CDR1 and CDR2 are MNHEY and SMNVEV (reference sequence). This CDR3 reads CASRIENTGELFF. The CDR3, as DNA: TGTGCCAGCAGGATAGAAAACACCGGGGAGCTGTTTTTT.

The CDR3 coding sequence is TGTGCTAGTGGTTTGTGGGGAGGGGGTTTAGATGGCTACACCTTC. Translation: CASGLWGGGLDGYTF. This chain uses TRBV12-5 with TRBJ1-2; D perhaps matches TRBD1 (6 bases). Between the trimmed V and J ends, which lost 2 bases and 6 bases, there was a span of 16 bases. The V gene's germline CDR1 is LGHNT and CDR2 FRNRAP. The CDR3 has 15 amino acids. The full variable domain, completed using reference TRBV12-5 and TRBJ1-2, is DARVTQTPRHKVTEMGQEVTMRCQPILGHNTVFWYRQTMMQGLELLAYFRNRAPLDDSGMPKDRFSAEMPDATLATLKIQPSEPRDSAVYFCASGLWGGGLDGYTFGSGTRLTVV.

V usage is TRBV7-9 and J usage is TRBJ1-1, with D unresolved. Between the trimmed V and J ends, which lost 1 base and 8 bases, there was a span of 8 bases. The CDR3 is 12 amino acids. Germline-derived CDR1 and CDR2 are SEHNR and FQNEAQ (reference sequence). This CDR3 is CASSLGQPEAFF. The DNA for the CDR3 is TGTGCCAGCAGCTTAGGTCAGCCAGAAGCTTTCTTT.

This chain joins TRBV7-9 and TRBJ1-1; D uncertain. Germline V CDR1 and CDR2: SEHNR, FQNEAQ (reference sequence). Trimming removed 1 base at V and 7 bases at J, with 7 bases between. This CDR3 region has 12 residues. This chain's CDR3 is CASSLESLEAFF. CDR3 nucleotide sequence: TGTGCCAGCAGCTTAGAATCCCTTGAAGCTTTCTTT. The whole variable domain, filled in from reference TRBV7-9 and TRBJ1-1, reads DTGVSQNPRHKITKRGQNVTFRCDPISEHNRLYWYRQTLGQGPEFLTYFQNEAQLEKSRLLSDRFSAERPKGSFSTLEIQRTEQGDSAMYLCASSLESLEAFFGQGTRLTVV.